This T cell receptor (beta chain) derives from a study of CD4 T cells in relation to SARS-CoV-2 and coronaviruses. Turning to the study itself: After roughly 11 days of antigen culture, PBMC TCR beta CDR3s were sequenced. General study points: Each donor contributed either pre-pandemic or post-infection samples, not both.

As regards this clone: Antigen: not known.

The unexposed donors gave CD4+ T cells in about 2010-2019, prior to COVID-19. CD4+ T cells were isolated from the cells after about nine days of culture. Germline V gene data show CDR1 as LNHDA and CDR2 as SQIVND (reference sequence). Trimming removed 4 bases from V and 1 base from J, with 6 bases in between. The CDR3 totals 13 residues. Repertoires were generated with immunoSEQ multiplex PCR, while TCRdb's copy carries only in-frame clones and drops some. Among about 26,000 clones listed, more than 60% were seen once. The sequence derives from a human donor in good health. The V call is TRBV19, the J call TRBJ2-3; a possible D gene is TRBD2 (6 bases). Sequenced: CD4+ T cells from PBMCs, cultured in vitro. The CDR3 sequence is CASSTSGTDTQYF. The CDR3 DNA follows: TGTGCCAGTAGTACTAGCGGCACAGATACGCAGTATTTT.